One sample yielded the 23 T cell receptor beta chains listed below, sequenced in a study of neurological immune-mediated disorders. TCRdb re-called the 5' RACE reads through MiXCR, storing one row per CDR3 protein. The sample lists 20,000 or so distinct CDR3 sequences, around 14% occurring once. Material for sequencing was PBMCs. These TCRs come from a female donor with HTLV-1-associated myelopathy (HAM/TSP).

Ten or more counts support this clonotype. V and J are TRBV5-6 and TRBJ2-5; 9 bases align to TRBD2. J gave up 2 bases and V 2 bases, and 4 bases lay outside the gene matches. Germline CDR1 and CDR2: SGHDT and YYEEEE. The length of the CDR3 is 15 residues. Here the CDR3 DNA reads TGTGCCAGCAGCTTTCTAGCGGGATTACAAGAGACCCAGTACTTC. Translated, it gives CASSFLAGLQETQYF. Supplemented by reference TRBV5-6 and TRBJ2-5, the full variable domain reads DAGVTQSPTHLIKTRGQQVTLRCSPKSGHDTVSWYQQALGQGPQFIFQYYEEEERQRGNFPDRFSGHQFPNYSSELNVNALLLGDSALYLCASSFLAGLQETQYFGPGTRLLVL.

Many counts were recorded for this clonotype. The gene calls are TRBV12-3 or TRBV12-4 and TRBJ1-5, with TRBD1 identical over 8 bases. The CDR3 is 15 amino acids. Trimming removed 6 bases from V and 2 bases from J; junction bases left unmatched: 6. Here the CDR3 reads CASRSTGQGNQPQHF. DNA for the CDR3: TGTGCCAGCAGATCCACGGGACAGGGCAATCAGCCCCAGCATTTT.

Ten or more counts support this clonotype. The J gene is TRBJ2-1, the V gene TRBV5-6; D gene ambiguous. CDR1 and CDR2 from the germline V gene are SGHDT and YYEEEE. V dropped 3 bases and J dropped 8 bases, with 18 bases sitting between them. The CDR3 consists of 15 residues. This CDR3 reads CASSSAPPVLDEQFF. The CDR3 bases are TGTGCCAGCAGCTCCGCCCCCCCCGTGCTCGATGAGCAGTTCTTC. Full variable domain (remainder filled in from reference TRBV5-6 and TRBJ2-1): DAGVTQSPTHLIKTRGQQVTLRCSPKSGHDTVSWYQQALGQGPQFIFQYYEEEERQRGNFPDRFSGHQFPNYSSELNVNALLLGDSALYLCASSSAPPVLDEQFFGPGTRLTVL.

By proportion, this clonotype is medium-sized. J is TRBJ1-5 and V is TRBV4-1; 8 nucleotides agree with TRBD1. Germline V gene sequence: CDR1 MGHRA, CDR2 YSYEKL. V lost 0 bases, J lost 7 bases, and 5 bases stayed unmatched. The CDR3 spans 15 residues. As DNA, the CDR3 is TGCGCCAGCAGCCAAGAAGGACAGGGTTGGCAGCCCCAGCATTTT. Its translation: CASSQEGQGWQPQHF.

This clonotype was counted ten times or more. The rearrangement uses TRBV20-1 and TRBJ2-3; D may be TRBD2 (5 bases). There are 13 residues in the CDR3. Trimming removed 3 bases from V and 2 bases from J, with 9 bases in between. Per germline, CDR1 DFQATT and CDR2 SNEGSKA (reference sequence). The CDR3 protein is CSARERFTDTQYF. The DNA of the CDR3 is TGCAGTGCTAGGGAGCGGTTCACAGATACGCAGTATTTT.

This clonotype is medium-sized within its sample. This chain links TRBV29-1 with TRBJ2-3, with 8 bases fitting TRBD2. The germline V gene encodes CDR1 SQVTM and CDR2 ANQGSEA. Trimming at V came to 6 bases and at J to 2 bases, leaving 19 bases not matched to a gene. The CDR3 covers 18 residues. For the CDR3, the DNA is TGCAGCGTCGTACTAGCGGAGGGAGGTCCCTTTCACACAGATACGCAGTATTTT. Protein: CSVVLAEGGPFHTDTQYF.

This clonotype was counted ten times or more. V usage is TRBV11-3 and J usage is TRBJ1-6; the D is unclear. CDR3 length: 14 residues. The germline gives CDR1 SGHNT, CDR2 YENEEA. Trimming shortened V by 5 bases and J by 2 bases, and 7 bases separated the two germline ends. CDR3 protein: CASSTSPYNSPLHF. CDR3 sequence (DNA): TGTGCCAGCAGCACCAGTCCCTATAATTCACCCCTCCACTTT.

There are many counts of this clonotype. The chain is built from TRBV5-1 and TRBJ2-7; D may correspond to TRBD1 or TRBD2 (6 bases each). The ends were cut back, 0 bases at V and 6 bases at J, with 16 bases in the middle. This CDR3 is 15 amino acids long. CDR1 is SGHRS, CDR2 YFSETQ, per germline. This CDR3 is CASSLETKGGGEQYF. CDR3 bases: TGCGCCAGCAGCTTGGAGACGAAGGGGGGCGGCGAGCAGTACTTC. Drawing the rest from reference TRBV5-1 and TRBJ2-7, the complete variable domain is KAGVTQTPRYLIKTRGQQVTLSCSPISGHRSVSWYQQTPGQGLQFLFEYFSETQRNKGNFPGRFSGRQFSNSRSEMNVSTLELGDSALYLCASSLETKGGGEQYFGPGTRLTVT.

The CDR3 loop is CSANLAGVSNEQFF. CDR3 coding DNA: TGCAGTGCCAATCTAGCGGGAGTAAGCAATGAGCAGTTCTTC. This chain connects TRBV20-1 to TRBJ2-1; 10 bases match TRBD2. Losses at the gene ends were 6 bases for V and 6 bases for J; bases not matched to a gene: 8. CDR3 length: 14 amino acids. Germline CDR1 DFQATT, CDR2 SNEGSKA (reference sequence).

This clonotype was detected ten times or more. The rearrangement links TRBV11-3 to TRBJ2-1, with unresolved D. This CDR3 has 11 residues. V lost 5 bases, J lost 11 bases, and 10 bases lay in between. CDR1 is SGHNT and CDR2 is YENEEA in the germline V gene. The CDR3 nucleotides are TGTGCCAGCAGCAGTTCGGTGAAGCAGTTCTTC. Translated, it gives CASSSSVKQFF.

This clonotype was recorded at least ten times. CDR3 coding DNA: TGTGCCAGCAGCTTGACCGCAGCGGGGGGCGGAGAGACCCAGTACTTC. Protein sequence: CASSLTAAGGGETQYF. This rearrangement joins TRBV7-2 to TRBJ2-5, with 9 positions matching TRBD2. With 3 bases clipped from V and 4 bases from J, the junction kept 9 bases outside the gene matches. Germline V gene sequence: CDR1 SGHTA, CDR2 FQGNSA. This CDR3 region has 16 residues.

There are many counts of this clonotype. The chain couples TRBV7-2 to TRBJ2-3; 9 bases line up with TRBD1. The CDR3 has 16 amino acids. The germline gives CDR1 SGHTA, CDR2 FQGNSA. Germline trimming cut 2 bases from V and 6 bases from J; bases unmatched to any gene: 9. The CDR3, as DNA: TGTGCCAGCAGCTTATATCTGACAGGGGGACGGGATACGCAGTATTTT. Its translation: CASSLYLTGGRDTQYF.

In this sample, this clonotype turned up many times. The V call is TRBV2, the J call TRBJ2-7; TRBD2 matches 8 bases. The CDR3 covers 13 residues. Unmatched junction bases numbered 4, after V lost 6 bases and J lost 3 bases. Germline V CDR1 and CDR2: SNHLY, FYNNEI. CDR3 residues: CASRGTRDYEQYF. The CDR3 DNA sequence: TGTGCCAGCAGGGGGACTAGGGACTACGAGCAGTACTTC. Based on the CDR3 plus reference TRBV2 and TRBJ2-7, the full variable domain is EPEVTQTPSHQVTQMGQEVILRCVPISNHLYFYWYRQILGQKVEFLVSFYNNEISEKSEIFDDQFSVERPDGSNFTLKIRSTKLEDSAMYFCASRGTRDYEQYFGPGTRLTVT.

This clonotype was detected a few times. An end of the junction differs from the germline gene, which may be a read error. The chain recombines TRBV12-3 or TRBV12-4 with TRBJ2-5; D is unresolved. This CDR3 is built from 11 residues. The CDR3 sequence is CASSLRGSWDF. CDR3 coding DNA: TGTGCCAGCAGTTTACGTGGGTCATGGGACTTC.

This clonotype was detected ten times or more. The chain recombines TRBV9 with TRBJ1-1; tentatively, D is TRBD1 (6 bases). The V end lost 7 bases, the J end lost 11 bases, and 21 bases lay between the germline ends. This CDR3 comprises 13 residues. Germline lookup yields CDR1 SGDLS and CDR2 YYNGEE. The CDR3 nucleotides read TGTGCCAGCCTCCGGGACTCAAGGGGGGGGGCTTTCTTT. Translation: CASLRDSRGGAFF.

This clonotype was observed at least ten times. The genes are TRBV11-1 and TRBJ1-5; D may be TRBD1 (5 bases). The CDR3 totals 13 residues. From germline, CDR1 is SGHAT and CDR2 FQDESV (reference sequence). The V and J ends lost 3 bases and 5 bases respectively, with 8 bases between them. The CDR3 here is CASSFEGDQPQHF. As DNA, the CDR3 is TGTGCCAGCAGCTTTGAAGGGGATCAGCCCCAGCATTTT.

This clonotype is classed as medium-sized. This chain links TRBV19 with TRBJ2-5; D uncertain. V lost 1 base to trimming and J lost 3 bases, with 6 bases between them. Germline V gene lookup returns CDR1 LNHDA and CDR2 SQIVND (reference sequence). The CDR3 loop spans 13 amino acids. CDR3 nucleotides: TGTGCCAGTAGTATAGGCCAAGAAGAGACCCAGTACTTC. The encoded protein is CASSIGQEETQYF. The complete variable domain, with remaining parts taken from reference TRBV19 and TRBJ2-5, reads DGGITQSPKYLFRKEGQNVTLSCEQNLNHDAMYWYRQDPGQGLRLIYYSQIVNDFQKGDIAEGYSVSREKKESFPLTVTSAQKNPTAFYLCASSIGQEETQYFGPGTRLLVL.

At least ten counts were recorded for this clonotype. The gene calls are TRBV20-1 and TRBJ2-2; D remains ambiguous. The CDR3 loop spans 13 amino acids. Trimming left V 0 bases short and J 9 bases short, with 11 bases between. Germline V CDR1 and CDR2: DFQATT, SNEGSKA (reference sequence). The CDR3 DNA follows: TGCAGTGCTAGAGATAACCTTAGGTGGGAGCTGTTTTTT. It specifies CSARDNLRWELFF.

In its sample, this clonotype ranks as medium-sized. This chain links TRBV20-1 with TRBJ2-5, with TRBD2 matching over 8 bases. J gave up 5 bases and V 1 base, and 3 bases lay outside the gene matches. Per the germline V gene, CDR1 is DFQATT and CDR2 is SNEGSKA (reference sequence). There are 13 residues in the CDR3. The CDR3 DNA sequence: TGCAGTGCTAGAGCGGGGGGGCCCGAGACCCAGTACTTC. Translation gives CSARAGGPETQYF.

This clonotype was picked up many times. The chain recombines TRBV7-2 with TRBJ1-2; D is unclear. The germline V gene encodes CDR1 SGHTA and CDR2 FQGNSA. The CDR3 totals 14 residues. V was trimmed by 2 bases and J by 2 bases, leaving 9 bases between them. The CDR3: CASSLSETNYGYTF. CDR3 coding DNA: TGTGCCAGCAGCTTATCTGAGACAAACTATGGCTACACCTTC.

This clonotype was recorded many times. This chain uses TRBV3-1 with TRBJ1-2; possible D gene TRBD1, 6 bases. V lost 1 base and J lost 0, with 9 bases in between. From germline, CDR1 is LGHDT and CDR2 YNNKEL (reference sequence). CDR3 size: 15 residues. The CDR3 region is CASSQVDRTNYGYTF. CDR3 bases: TGTGCCAGCAGCCAAGTAGACAGGACTAACTATGGCTACACCTTC.

This clonotype was seen many times. The rearrangement joins TRBV4-1 to TRBJ2-7, with TRBD1 identical over 9 bases. Germline CDR1 and CDR2: MGHRA and YSYEKL. CDR3 length: 16 residues. The junction had 7 bases not matched to a gene; V was cut back by 1 base and J by 3 bases. CDR3 nucleotide sequence: TGCGCCAGCAGCCAAGCTCCGGGACAGGGTGACTACGAGCAGTACTTC. Protein: CASSQAPGQGDYEQYF.

In its sample, this clonotype was seen many times. J is TRBJ2-5 and V is TRBV29-1; D is uncertain. Trimming cost V 7 bases and J 5 bases, with 14 bases left between them. The CDR3 extends over 12 amino acids. CDR1 and CDR2 from the germline V gene are SQVTM and ANQGSEA. The CDR3 DNA reads as TGCAGCGCCAGGACCTTCGACGAGACCCAGTACTTC. It specifies CSARTFDETQYF.